The 26 T cell receptor beta chains given below trace back to one sample, sequenced in a study of blood T cell repertoires in COVID-19 (dated by TCRdb to the early 2020s). Libraries were constructed by the immunoSEQ multiplex PCR assay. TCRdb holds this immuneACCESS table with in-frame rearrangements only. Some clones are missing; in checked studies, unresolved V genes explain under half, and the rest has no known cause. The sample profile shows 65,000 to 75,000 clones; roughly 70% of them were found once. Around 21% of the sample rests with the top ten. The sample consisted of peripheral blood. The receptors derive from a man aged 65 to 79 with acute or convalescent COVID-19.

The rearrangement joins TRBV24-1 to TRBJ2-7, with 9 bases lining up with TRBD1. V trimming: 6 bases; J trimming: 5 bases; junction bases outside the gene matches: 10. Germline values: CDR1 KGHDR, CDR2 SFDVKD. The CDR3 is 15 amino acids. CDR3 residues: CATSNSGTGKDEQYF. DNA of the CDR3: TGTGCCACCAGTAACTCCGGGACAGGGAAGGACGAGCAGTACTTC.

The chain links TRBV7-9 to TRBJ2-7; 8 nucleotides agree with TRBD1. V dropped 5 bases and J dropped 5; count of bases not matched to a gene: 8. There are 14 residues in the CDR3. Germline-derived CDR1 and CDR2 are SEHNR and FQNEAQ (reference sequence). CDR3 DNA sequence: TGTGCCAGCAGCCTCGGACAGGGAATCCACGAGCAGTACTTC. It encodes CASSLGQGIHEQYF.

This clone was seen a few times. The V call is TRBV7-2, the J call TRBJ2-1; 14 nucleotides match TRBD2. From germline, CDR1 is SGHTA and CDR2 FQGNSA. The V gene end was trimmed by 1 base and the J gene end by 6 bases; junction bases not matched to a gene: 8. This CDR3 is 18 amino acids long. CDR3 DNA sequence: TGTGCCAGCAGCTTAGTAGTGCCGGGACTAGCGGGAGTCAATGAGCAGTTCTTC. Protein sequence: CASSLVVPGLAGVNEQFF.

This chain joins TRBV11-2 and TRBJ2-3; TRBD2 aligns across 7 bases. Germline V gene sequence: CDR1 SGHAT, CDR2 FQNNGV. The CDR3 loop spans 14 amino acids. V shed 3 bases and J 1 base; nucleotides not matched to a gene: 1. The CDR3 sequence: CASSFAGGTDTQYF. In DNA form, the CDR3 reads TGTGCCAGCAGCTTCGCGGGAGGCACAGATACGCAGTATTTT.

V is TRBV21-1 and J is TRBJ2-5; the D call of TRBD1 is as the table states it, not checked on the DNA. TRBV21-1 is an annotated pseudogene. This CDR3 has 14 amino acids. CDR3 DNA: TGTGCCAGCAGCAAAGACAGGGGGCAAGAGACCCAGTACTTC. It yields the protein CASSKDRGQETQYF.

This chain connects TRBV12-3 or TRBV12-4 to TRBJ1-1; no reliable D call. V shed 7 bases and J shed 6 bases, with 15 bases lying between them. This CDR3 contains 13 residues. CDR3 bases: TGTGCCAGCACCCAAAGGCGGAGCGCTGAAGCTTTCTTT. It specifies CASTQRRSAEAFF.

This chain joins TRBV19 and TRBJ2-7, with a possible D match to TRBD1 (6 bases). V dropped 5 bases and J dropped 0 bases, with 8 bases sitting between them. CDR3 length: 13 residues. Germline CDR1 reads LNHDA; CDR2 reads SQIVND (reference sequence). DNA of the CDR3: TGTGCCAGTAGTCCACAGGGCTCCTACGAGCAGTACTTC. This translates into CASSPQGSYEQYF.

In DNA form, the CDR3 reads TGTGCCAGTAGGGGGCTGGGGGCCAAAAACATTCAGTACTTC. This gives the protein CASRGLGAKNIQYF. The V call is TRBV19, the J call TRBJ2-4; possibly TRBD1 for D (5 bases). V was shortened by 6 bases and J by 1 base, with 10 bases between the two germline ends. The length of the CDR3 is 14 residues. Germline V gene data show CDR1 as LNHDA and CDR2 as SQIVND (reference sequence).

The J gene is TRBJ2-7, the V gene TRBV11-2; TRBD1 agrees at 9 bases. The V gene end was trimmed by 5 bases and the J gene end by 2 bases; junction bases not matched to a gene: 7. The V gene's germline CDR1 is SGHAT and CDR2 FQNNGV. The CDR3 extends over 15 amino acids. CDR3 region: CASSLTDRGPYEQYF. For the CDR3, the DNA is TGTGCCAGCAGCCTTACGGACAGGGGACCCTACGAGCAGTACTTC.

The CDR3 reads CSVQEAGVAFF. The CDR3 DNA reads as TGCAGCGTCCAGGAGGCGGGAGTAGCTTTCTTT. This chain links TRBV29-1 with TRBJ1-1; no definite D call. The CDR3 spans 11 residues. V dropped 6 bases and J dropped 10 bases, with 15 bases sitting between them. Looked up from germline, CDR1 is SQVTM and CDR2 is ANQGSEA.

This clone counts as medium-sized. V is TRBV3-1 (or the pseudogene TRBV3-2) and J is TRBJ2-7, with D tentatively TRBD2 (5 bases). This CDR3 has 11 amino acids. Germline V gene sequence: CDR1 LGHDT, CDR2 YNNKEL (reference sequence). Trimming removed 5 bases from V and 9 bases from J, with 11 bases in between. CDR3: CASSKLGWQYF. The CDR3 DNA is TGTGCCAGCAGCAAACTAGGCTGGCAGTACTTC.

This clone has a single count. The chain carries TRBV19 and TRBJ1-2; 9 bases are shared with TRBD1. CDR1 is LNHDA and CDR2 is SQIVND in the germline V gene (reference sequence). The CDR3 extends over 16 amino acids. V shed 5 bases and J 4 bases; nucleotides not matched to a gene: 11. CDR3 coding DNA: TGTGCCAGTAGTGACGGGACAGGGTATATTGGCTATGGCTACACCTTC. Translated: CASSDGTGYIGYGYTF.

The chain has TRBV5-4 and TRBJ2-3; 12 bases match TRBD2. Germline loops: CDR1 SGHNT, CDR2 YYREEE (reference sequence). The J segment lost 3 bases and the V segment lost 4 bases, leaving 6 bases of the junction unmatched. The CDR3 contains 16 residues. The CDR3: CASSPTSGSATDTQYF. DNA of the CDR3: TGTGCCAGCAGCCCGACTAGCGGGAGTGCAACAGATACGCAGTATTTT.

The chain has TRBV6-6 and TRBJ1-1, with D perhaps TRBD1 (6 bases). Trimming removed 10 bases from V and 8 bases from J, with 17 bases in between. The CDR3 contains 12 residues. Germline V gene data show CDR1 as MNHNY and CDR2 as SVGAGI (reference sequence). The CDR3 loop reads CATGTLTIEAFF. The DNA for the CDR3 is TGTGCCACTGGGACATTAACCATCGAAGCTTTCTTT.

V gene TRBV7-9 combines with J gene TRBJ1-5; D is perhaps TRBD1 (6 bases). V gave up 11 bases and J gave up 2 bases, with 19 bases separating them. The CDR3 length is 15 residues. CDR1 and CDR2 from the germline V gene are SEHNR and FQNEAQ (reference sequence). CDR3 DNA: TGTGCCTGCGGCGCAGGGGCAGGGGGCAATCAGCCCCAGCATTTT. Residues: CACGAGAGGNQPQHF.

This clone was detected only once. The V call is TRBV27, the J call TRBJ2-7; TRBD1 matches 10 bases. With 6 bases clipped from V and 9 bases from J, the junction kept 14 bases outside the gene matches. This CDR3 has 15 amino acids. CDR1 is MNHEY and CDR2 is SMNVEV in the germline V gene (reference sequence). The CDR3 is CASSPPGQGNNGQYF. The DNA for the CDR3 is TGTGCCAGCAGCCCGCCGGGACAGGGGAATAACGGGCAGTACTTC.

CDR3: CASKINSQGLNQPQHF. CDR3 DNA sequence: TGTGCCAGCAAGATTAATTCACAGGGGCTTAATCAGCCCCAGCATTTT. The chain couples TRBV27 to TRBJ1-5; TRBD1 agrees at 7 bases. J gave up 4 bases and V 7 bases, and 13 bases lay outside the gene matches. The CDR3 loop spans 16 amino acids. Germline V gene sequence: CDR1 MNHEY, CDR2 SMNVEV (reference sequence).

J is TRBJ1-2 and V is TRBV28, with D unclear. The CDR3 has 13 amino acids. Trimming stripped 5 bases from V and 3 bases from J, with 10 bases between. The germline CDR1 and CDR2 sequences are MDHEN and SYDVKM. DNA for the CDR3: TGTGCCAGCAGTGATGGGAGGGACTATGGCTACACCTTC. Its translation is CASSDGRDYGYTF.

The genes are TRBV9 and TRBJ1-1; weak D call: TRBD1 (5 bases). Germline CDR1 SGDLS, CDR2 YYNGEE. Trimming shortened V by 0 bases and J by 5 bases, and 11 bases separated the two germline ends. The CDR3 is 14 residues long. Written as DNA, the CDR3 is TGTGCCAGCAGCGTAGGCGGGGGACGAACTGAAGCTTTCTTT. Amino acid sequence: CASSVGGGRTEAFF.

V is TRBV7-3 and J is TRBJ1-1; the D gene is possibly TRBD1 (5 bases). Trimming removed 4 bases at V and 1 base at J, with 13 bases between. This CDR3 has 15 residues. CDR1 SGHTA and CDR2 FQGTGA come from the germline V gene. CDR3 coding DNA: TGTGCCAGCAGCTCCCAGGGTCCCCAGAACACTGAAGCTTTCTTT. This translates into CASSSQGPQNTEAFF.

With regard to this clone: At one of its ends the junction is not consistent with the germline gene, which may arise from a read error. This sample includes further DNA sequences coding for the same CDR3. The chain has TRBV9 and TRBJ1-1, with 8 positions matching TRBD1. Germline V gene data show CDR1 as SGDLS and CDR2 as YYNGEE. CDR3 length: 15 amino acids. The CDR3 region is CASSGRDRRNTEAFF. Written as DNA, the CDR3 is TGTGCCAGCAGCGGACGGGACAGGAGGAACACTGAGGCTTTCTTT.

The chain has TRBV18 and TRBJ2-2; possibly TRBD2 for D (6 bases). V gave up 3 bases and J gave up 7 bases, with 15 bases separating them. Germline V gives CDR1 KGHSH, CDR2 LQKENI. The CDR3 sequence is 15 residues long. The CDR3 DNA follows: TGTGCCAGCTCACCGGGCGGGACCACCGGCGGGGAGCTGTTTTTT. Its protein product is CASSPGGTTGGELFF.

This clone has more than one count but fewer than ten. This chain uses TRBV6-5 with TRBJ2-1; 12 bases align to TRBD2. The CDR3 has 14 amino acids. V lost 6 bases, J lost 7 bases, and 4 bases stayed unmatched. Germline CDR1 is MNHEY and CDR2 is SVGAGI. The CDR3 DNA follows: TGTGCCAGCAGACCCGGACTAGCGGGAAATGAGCAGTTCTTC. Translated: CASRPGLAGNEQFF.

The chain employs TRBV6-2 or TRBV6-3 and TRBJ1-4; 10 nucleotides match TRBD1. In germline, CDR1 is MNHEY, CDR2 SVGEGT. This CDR3 is built from 16 residues. After removal of 2 bases from V and 8 bases from J, the junction contained 8 bases not matched to a gene. The CDR3 region is CASSYADRGLWEKLFF. The CDR3 DNA is TGTGCCAGCAGTTACGCCGACAGGGGGCTGTGGGAAAAACTGTTTTTT.

The chain has TRBV7-2 and TRBJ2-1, with D possibly matching TRBD1 (6 bases). Germline lookup yields CDR1 SGHTA and CDR2 FQGNSA. The CDR3 length is 18 residues. V lost 1 base, J lost 7 bases, and 23 bases lay in between. As DNA, the CDR3 is TGTGCCAGCAGCTTAGGTTCGTTCAGGGGCCCAATAAGGAATGAGCAGTTCTTC. Translated: CASSLGSFRGPIRNEQFF.

The J gene is TRBJ2-1, the V gene TRBV14, with a tentative D call TRBD1 (6 bases). The ends were cut back, 3 bases at V and 1 base at J, with 16 bases in the middle. In germline, CDR1 is SGHDN, CDR2 FVKESK. The CDR3 covers 17 residues. CDR3 nucleotide sequence: TGTGCCAGCAGCCAGGGGACATATGGTTTTTCCTACAATGAGCAGTTCTTC. The encoded protein is CASSQGTYGFSYNEQFF.